The clone carrying this T cell receptor beta chain showed up just a few times. TCRdb processed the RACE reads anew with MiXCR; each CDR3 protein has one entry. The sample yields some 400,000 distinct CDR3 sequences, roughly 5% seen once. Noted time point: pre-sensitization, week 0. Treatment given: therapeutic diphenylcyclopropenone sensitization with weekly scalp DPC. This CDR3 has 15 amino acids. Per the germline V gene, CDR1 is MNHEY and CDR2 is SVGEGT. V was clipped by 5 bases and J by 5 bases, with 17 bases between them. These data are taken from a study of human T cells and chemical hapten exposure.

This TCR came from a woman in her fifties or sixties with alopecia areata. Some clones in this sample may be carry-over from other donors' samples. The genes are TRBV6-2 or TRBV6-3 and TRBJ2-3; the D gene is possibly TRBD1 (6 bases). The material sequenced was whole blood, taken in connection with sensitization to the hapten diphenylcyclopropenone (DPC). CDR3 bases: TGTGCCAGCAGTCGACGACTCTCCAGGGGAGATACGCAGTATTTT. Translation gives CASSRRLSRGDTQYF.